Below, 14 T cell receptor beta chains from the same sample are listed, as sequenced in a study. TCRdb ran MiXCR on the RT-PCR reads and lists one entry per CDR3 protein. This table has 550,000 to 750,000 distinct CDR3 sequences, 13% to 15% appearing once. The sample comprised memory CD4+ T cells from blood. Source of these receptors: a female donor in good health, serving as a healthy control.

The chain is built from TRBV20-1 and TRBJ2-1, with 8 bases matching TRBD2. Trimming took 6 bases from V and 9 from J; bases not matched to a gene: 10. This CDR3 comprises 13 residues. CDR1 is DFQATT, CDR2 SNEGSKA, per germline (reference sequence). This chain's CDR3 is CSARPGLGGEQFF. CDR3 sequence (DNA): TGCAGTGCGCGGCCGGGACTAGGCGGTGAGCAGTTCTTC.

This clonotype has at least ten counts. CDR3 bases: TGCAGTGCCACCATCGGCGCGAACAATGAGCAGTTCTTC. Protein product: CSATIGANNEQFF. J is TRBJ2-1 and V is TRBV20-1; D unclear. CDR3 length: 13 residues. Looked up from germline, CDR1 is DFQATT and CDR2 is SNEGSKA (reference sequence). The V end lost 6 bases, the J end lost 5 bases, and 14 bases lay between the germline ends.

This clonotype was observed many times. The J gene is TRBJ2-1, the V gene TRBV6-5; D remains ambiguous. The length of the CDR3 is 13 residues. The V and J ends lost 0 bases and 9 bases respectively, with 9 bases between them. In germline, CDR1 is MNHEY, CDR2 SVGAGI. The CDR3 loop reads CASSYSVGLEQFF. As DNA, the CDR3 is TGTGCCAGCAGTTACTCGGTCGGTCTTGAGCAGTTCTTC.

This clonotype was detected only a few times. The chain links TRBV18 to TRBJ2-1; 9 nucleotides line up with TRBD1. Germline values: CDR1 KGHSH, CDR2 LQKENI. The CDR3 is 14 residues long. V shed 1 base and J 9 bases; nucleotides not matched to a gene: 4. CDR3 protein: CASSPRTGEAEQFF. In DNA, the CDR3 is TGTGCCAGCTCACCACGGACAGGGGAGGCTGAGCAGTTCTTC.

The sample holds a few counts of this clonotype. The chain carries TRBV20-1 and TRBJ2-4, with D hard to call. With 3 bases removed from V and 6 bases from J, the gap between germline ends came to 9 bases. The CDR3 has 12 residues. Germline V gives CDR1 DFQATT, CDR2 SNEGSKA (reference sequence). CDR3 sequence reads: CSASPSRNIQYF. CDR3 in DNA: TGCAGTGCTAGTCCCTCACGAAACATTCAGTACTTC.

The chain recombines TRBV20-1 with TRBJ2-3; D gene ambiguous. This CDR3 comprises 12 residues. CDR1 is DFQATT and CDR2 is SNEGSKA in the germline V gene (reference sequence). Trimming left V 5 bases short and J 3 bases short, with 9 bases between. Here the CDR3 DNA reads TGCAGTGCTGAGAGGTGGACAGATACGCAGTATTTT. Translation: CSAERWTDTQYF.

This clonotype was picked up many times. V gene TRBV12-3 or TRBV12-4 combines with J gene TRBJ1-1; D might be TRBD1 (5 bases). The CDR3 is 14 amino acids. The CDR3 spells CPTGDRSGNTEAFF. CDR3 nucleotide sequence: TGTCCCACCGGGGACCGATCTGGAAACACTGAAGCTTTCTTT.

This clonotype showed up just a few times. The chain employs TRBV7-3 and TRBJ2-3; 11 nucleotides align to TRBD2. Per germline, CDR1 SGHTA and CDR2 FQGTGA. Trimming at V came to 5 bases and at J to 2 bases, leaving 18 bases not matched to a gene. The CDR3 length is 20 residues. The CDR3 spells CASSPRPTSGRALNTDTQYF. CDR3 nucleotide sequence: TGTGCCAGCAGCCCCCGACCCACTAGCGGGAGAGCTCTGAACACAGATACGCAGTATTTT.

This clonotype appeared a few times. The rearrangement joins TRBV20-1 to TRBJ2-3; TRBD2 matches at 9 bases. The CDR3 runs to 17 residues. Germline CDR1 DFQATT, CDR2 SNEGSKA (reference sequence). The junction had 9 bases not matched to a gene; V was cut back by 0 bases and J by 2 bases. In DNA, the CDR3 is TGCAGTGCTAGAGATCTGAAGACTAGCGGAACCACAGATACGCAGTATTTT. Translated: CSARDLKTSGTTDTQYF.

This clonotype showed up just a few times. The rearrangement links TRBV2 to TRBJ2-5; TRBD1 aligns across 8 bases. CDR1 is SNHLY and CDR2 is FYNNEI in the germline V gene. This CDR3 region has 14 residues. V gave up 10 bases and J gave up 0 bases; unmatched junction bases: 7. The CDR3 DNA sequence: TGTGCCAACAACCGGGACAGGTACCAAGAGACCCAGTACTTC. It encodes CANNRDRYQETQYF. The full variable domain, rest sourced from reference TRBV2 and TRBJ2-5, is EPEVTQTPSHQVTQMGQEVILRCVPISNHLYFYWYRQILGQKVEFLVSFYNNEISEKSEIFDDQFSVERPDGSNFTLKIRSTKLEDSAMYFCANNRDRYQETQYFGPGTRLLVL.

The rearrangement uses TRBV20-1 and TRBJ2-7, with TRBD1 matching over 10 bases. The germline V gene encodes CDR1 DFQATT and CDR2 SNEGSKA (reference sequence). The CDR3 extends over 15 amino acids. The J segment lost 5 bases and the V segment lost 5 bases, leaving 12 bases of the junction unmatched. The CDR3 DNA follows: TGCAGTGCTGTTACCCGGACAGGGGGAGTCGACGAGCAGTACTTC. Amino acid sequence: CSAVTRTGGVDEQYF.

This clonotype was seen at least ten times. V and J are TRBV7-3 and TRBJ2-3; a possible D gene is TRBD1 (7 bases). The CDR3 runs 16 residues. Germline loops: CDR1 SGHTA, CDR2 FQGTGA. With 4 bases removed from V and 4 bases from J, the gap between germline ends came to 18 bases. CDR3: CASSSRGTFPPDTQYF. In DNA, the CDR3 is TGTGCCAGCAGCTCCAGGGGGACTTTCCCCCCAGATACGCAGTATTTT.

This clonotype has just a few counts. The J gene is TRBJ2-5, the V gene TRBV5-1; 9 bases agree with TRBD2. The CDR3 has 14 residues. V dropped 4 bases and J dropped 7; count of bases not matched to a gene: 8. Germline V gives CDR1 SGHRS, CDR2 YFSETQ. The CDR3: CASSLVAGEGTQYF. CDR3 sequence (DNA): TGCGCCAGCAGCCTGGTAGCGGGAGAGGGGACCCAGTACTTC. Using reference TRBV5-1 and TRBJ2-5 for the parts outside the CDR3, the full variable domain is KAGVTQTPRYLIKTRGQQVTLSCSPISGHRSVSWYQQTPGQGLQFLFEYFSETQRNKGNFPGRFSGRQFSNSRSEMNVSTLELGDSALYLCASSLVAGEGTQYFGPGTRLLVL.

In this sample, this clonotype turned up a few times. The DNA of the CDR3 is TGTGCCACCAGTGTCGGGGTTAACACTGAAGCTTTCTTT. Encoded protein: CATSVGVNTEAFF. The chain has TRBV24-1 and TRBJ1-1; D is uncertain. Trimming removed 5 bases at V and 2 bases at J, with 8 bases between. CDR1 is KGHDR and CDR2 is SFDVKD in the germline V gene. The CDR3 spans 13 residues.